This T cell receptor (beta chain) is drawn from a study of long-term antiretroviral therapy in people with HIV. Details on this clone: The antigen is undetermined.

The assay used was immunoSEQ (version v3.0), run at survey level. Using immunoSEQ multiplex PCR, the repertoire was profiled, and TCRdb retains in-frame clones only, with some absent. Among some 28,000 clones listed, over 90% were seen once. Whole-study results and caveats: Dominating the repertoire at all time points were the clones that expanded before ART.

At minimum, one pre-ART and two post-ART PBMC samples were obtained from each donor. The United States was where all participants with HIV were treated. The origin of this receptor is a man over 45 with HIV. This specimen consisted of unsorted PBMCs, obtained 5.3 years after starting antiretroviral therapy.

The CDR3 coding sequence is TGTGCCAGCAGCGGAGCTAGCGGGGGTGTCTACAATGAGCAGTTCTTC. This codes for CASSGASGGVYNEQFF. The chain is built from TRBV2 and TRBJ2-1, with 10 bases identical to TRBD2. CDR1 is SNHLY and CDR2 is FYNNEI in the germline V gene. V lost 6 bases to trimming and J lost 3 bases; unmatched junction nucleotides: 8. This CDR3 region has 16 residues. The variable domain in full, completed from reference TRBV2 and TRBJ2-1, reads EPEVTQTPSHQVTQMGQEVILRCVPISNHLYFYWYRQILGQKVEFLVSFYNNEISEKSEIFDDQFSVERPDGSNFTLKIRSTKLEDSAMYFCASSGASGGVYNEQFFGPGTRLTVL.